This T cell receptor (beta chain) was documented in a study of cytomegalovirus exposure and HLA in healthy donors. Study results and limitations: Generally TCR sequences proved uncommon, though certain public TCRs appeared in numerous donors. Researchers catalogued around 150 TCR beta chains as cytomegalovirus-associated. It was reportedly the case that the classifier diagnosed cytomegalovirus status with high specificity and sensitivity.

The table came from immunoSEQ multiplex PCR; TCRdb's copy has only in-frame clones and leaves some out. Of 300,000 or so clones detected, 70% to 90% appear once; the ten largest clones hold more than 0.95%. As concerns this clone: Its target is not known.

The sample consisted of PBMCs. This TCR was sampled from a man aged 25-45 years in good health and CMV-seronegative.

The CDR3 DNA reads TGTGCCAGCAGCTTGCGGAAACAGGGGGCGAGGACTGAAGCTTTCTTT. Its translation: CASSLRKQGARTEAFF. This chain connects TRBV5-4 to TRBJ1-1; 9 bases are shared with TRBD1. Per the germline V gene, CDR1 is SGHNT and CDR2 is YYREEE (reference sequence). The CDR3 covers 16 residues. Trimming cost V 1 base and J 5 bases; bases outside gene matches: 9.